One T cell receptor delta chain is described in this entry. TCRdb's protein for this DNA is that of a much larger clone and differs from the translation at residue 10, likely a read error; the protein shown is the DNA translation. The CDR3 loop spans 18 amino acids. Germline loops: CDR1 GEAIGNYY, CDR2 EKD. Trimming left V 1 base short and J 8 bases short, with 20 bases between. The sample originates from a study of gamma delta lymphoproliferative disorders and STAT genes. TCRdb reapplied CATT to the multiplex PCR reads. The table lists about 3,800 delta-chain clones, roughly 0.99% of them singletons. The receptor sequences were amplified from genomic DNA of peripheral blood mononuclear cells.

This rearrangement joins TRDV2 to TRDJ3; tentative D call: TRDD3 (6 bases). The sequencing sample was made of blood. This receptor was taken from a human donor in good health. The CDR3 bases are TGTGCCTGTGACACGGGGGACCTTGAGGGGGCGAACACCCGACAGATGTTTTTC. Its translation: CACDTGDLEGANTRQMFF.